This is a list of T cell receptor beta chains from one sample in a study of blood T cell repertoires in COVID-19. TCRdb's table, derived via immunoSEQ multiplex PCR, lists solely in-frame clones and lacks some. In the table there are about 210,000 clones, roughly nine tenths of which are singletons. Sequenced input: peripheral blood. Receptors were obtained from a man aged 35-49 years with acute or convalescent COVID-19. Both conserved end residues are part of each CDR3. D genes are given only for firm matches. Some rows have no size entry. The others give once, few or many, or a class for an expanded clone.

.	TRBJ1-4	.	TRBV7-2	14	TGTGCCAGCAGCTTCCAGGCATCTAATGAAAAACTGTTTTTT	CASSFQASNEKLFF
TRBD2	TRBJ2-3	.	TRBV14	16	TGTGCCAGCAGCCAACGGCTAGCGGGAGCGGGAGATACGCAGTATTTT	CASSQRLAGAGDTQYF
TRBD2	TRBJ2-3	once	TRBV5-1	14	TGCGCCAGCAGATCGGGACTAGTCACAGATACGCAGTATTTT	CASRSGLVTDTQYF
.	TRBJ2-7	.	TRBV19	14	TGTGCCAGTAGCCAAACAGGGTTGACCTACGAGCAGTACTTC	CASSQTGLTYEQYF
.	TRBJ2-3	.	TRBV7-3	15	TGTGCCAGCAGCCGAAGTGGGCTTGGCACAGATACGCAGTATTTT	CASSRSGLGTDTQYF
TRBD1	TRBJ1-2	.	TRBV6-5	14	TGTGCCAGCAGTTACCGGGACAGGGGTATTGGCTACACCTTC	CASSYRDRGIGYTF
TRBD2	TRBJ2-3	.	TRBV27	16	TGTGCCAGCAGTTTATGGGATAGCGGGGAGATAGATACGCAGTATTTT	CASSLWDSGEIDTQYF
TRBD1	TRBJ2-7	.	TRBV3-1/TRBV3-2	15	TGTGCCAGCAGCCGAACAGGGGTCCCGAGGATGGAGCAGTACTTC	CASSRTGVPRMEQYF
TRBD2	TRBJ2-5	.	TRBV5-6	16	TGTGCCAGCAGCTTGGTGCGGGGGACCCTCCAAGAGACCCAGTACTTC	CASSLVRGTLQETQYF
TRBD2	TRBJ2-3	.	TRBV27	15	TGTGCCAGCAGTTTATACGGGGAGGGGACAGATACGCAGTATTTT	CASSLYGEGTDTQYF
.	TRBJ1-1	.	TRBV11-3	13	TGTGCCAGCAGCCCGACTAGGGGCACTGAAGCTTTCTTT	CASSPTRGTEAFF
TRBD2	TRBJ2-5	.	TRBV5-5	15	TGTGCCAGCAGCTTGGAGCTAGCGGGTAAAGAGACCCAGTACTTC	CASSLELAGKETQYF
TRBD1	TRBJ2-1	.	TRBV5-1	15	TGCGCCAGCAGCTTGGATGGACAGGGGAACAATGAGCAGTTCTTC	CASSLDGQGNNEQFF
.	TRBJ1-2	.	TRBV30	15	TGTGCCTGGAATCTATGGGGAGCACAATTTGATGGCTACACCTTC	CAWNLWGAQFDGYTF
.	TRBJ2-1	.	TRBV30	14	TGTGCCTGGAGTGGCCTAACGGGAGACAATGAGCAGTTCTTC	CAWSGLTGDNEQFF
.	TRBJ2-7	few	TRBV28	14	TGTGCCAGCACCCCGACGGGGGGCATCGACGAGCAGTACTTC	CASTPTGGIDEQYF